One sample yielded the 3 T cell receptor beta chains listed below, sequenced in a study of OX40 agonist ivuxolimab in advanced cancers. Sequenced by immunoSEQ multiplex PCR; TCRdb stores in-frame clones only, minus some. The table has 70,000 to 85,000 clones, around 85% seen once; the top ten hold less than 6.5%. The sample was CD4+ or CD8+ T cells sorted from blood, taken in a trial of the OX40 agonist ivuxolimab. Receptors were obtained from an adult with an advanced solid tumor such as melanoma, head and neck, liver or kidney cancer.

V usage is TRBV5-6 and J usage is TRBJ2-5; 7 nucleotides agree with TRBD1. Losses at the gene ends were 7 bases for V and 1 base for J; bases not matched to a gene: 10. CDR3 length equals 15 residues. Germline-derived CDR1 and CDR2 are SGHDT and YYEEEE. CDR3 coding DNA: TGTGCCAGCGGGAGAGGGGACAGAGCCCAAGAGACCCAGTACTTC. This translates into CASGRGDRAQETQYF.

The chain employs TRBV12-5 and TRBJ1-2; possibly TRBD1 for D (5 bases). Trimming cost V 4 bases and J 5 bases, with 11 bases left between them. The CDR3 consists of 13 residues. Germline V gene sequence: CDR1 LGHNT, CDR2 FRNRAP. The CDR3 nucleotides are TGTGCTAGTGGTTCCCCGGGACTTTATGGCTACACCTTC. Protein: CASGSPGLYGYTF.

This sequence joins TRBV30 and TRBJ1-4; maybe TRBD1 (6 bases). The CDR3 loop spans 14 amino acids. Germline V lookup: CDR1 GTSNPN, CDR2 SVGIG (reference sequence). Trimming took 5 bases from V and 5 from J, leaving 15 bases between them. The CDR3 protein is CAWATGTKNEKLFF. CDR3 DNA: TGTGCCTGGGCTACTGGGACAAAGAATGAAAAACTGTTTTTT. Using reference TRBV30 and TRBJ1-4 for the parts outside the CDR3, the full variable domain is SQTIHQWPATLVQPVGSPLSLECTVEGTSNPNLYWYRQAAGRGLQLLFYSVGIGQISSEVPQNLSASRPQDRQFILSSKKLLLSDSGFYLCAWATGTKNEKLFFGSGTQLSVL.